This paragraph covers one TCR beta chain sequence. The sample belongs to a study of blood T cell repertoires in COVID-19. Looking at the study overall: PBMCs, B-cell-depleted T cells, or T cells provided the cDNA or gDNA that made up the material.

Profiling relied on immunoSEQ multiplex PCR, and the TCRdb table lists in-frame clones only, not all of them. The sample records some 400,000 clones, roughly 89% being singletons. Participants came from around 25 US areas, aged about 18 to 100 years. The V end was cut by 4 bases, the J end by 4 bases, with 11 bases between. CDR3 length: 14 amino acids. The germline V gene encodes CDR1 LNHNV and CDR2 YYDKDF (reference sequence). This sequence joins TRBV15 and TRBJ1-3; perhaps TRBD1 as D (6 bases). The receptor comes from a woman younger than 45 who had recovered from COVID-19. Material for sequencing was PBMCs or T cells enriched from blood (not recorded which). CDR3 in DNA: TGTGCCACCAGCATAGACAGGTCCGGAAACACCATATATTTT. It yields the protein CATSIDRSGNTIYF.